This T cell receptor (beta chain) was captured in a study of T cell responses to AZD1222 COVID-19 vaccine. There are 14 residues in the CDR3. V lost 0 bases to trimming and J lost 4 bases, with 9 bases between them. Germline V gene lookup returns CDR1 SGHAT and CDR2 FQNNGV. The table came from immunoSEQ multiplex PCR; TCRdb's copy has only in-frame clones and leaves some out. The repertoire holds approximately 140,000 clones, with around 94% as singletons. This sequence joins TRBV11-2 and TRBJ1-2, with D possibly TRBD1 on 6 matching bases. This clonotype originated in an adult in good health. This specimen was peripheral blood, taken on day 0 of AZD1222 vaccination. CDR3 sequence (DNA): TGTGCCAGCAGCTTAGAGGGGACAATCTATGGCTACACCTTC. As protein: CASSLEGTIYGYTF. Filled out from reference TRBV11-2 and TRBJ1-2, the complete variable domain reads EAGVAQSPRYKIIEKRQSVAFWCNPISGHATLYWYQQILGQGPKLLIQFQNNGVVDDSQLPKDRFSAERLKGVDSTLKIQPAKLEDSAVYLCASSLEGTIYGYTFGSGTRLTVV.